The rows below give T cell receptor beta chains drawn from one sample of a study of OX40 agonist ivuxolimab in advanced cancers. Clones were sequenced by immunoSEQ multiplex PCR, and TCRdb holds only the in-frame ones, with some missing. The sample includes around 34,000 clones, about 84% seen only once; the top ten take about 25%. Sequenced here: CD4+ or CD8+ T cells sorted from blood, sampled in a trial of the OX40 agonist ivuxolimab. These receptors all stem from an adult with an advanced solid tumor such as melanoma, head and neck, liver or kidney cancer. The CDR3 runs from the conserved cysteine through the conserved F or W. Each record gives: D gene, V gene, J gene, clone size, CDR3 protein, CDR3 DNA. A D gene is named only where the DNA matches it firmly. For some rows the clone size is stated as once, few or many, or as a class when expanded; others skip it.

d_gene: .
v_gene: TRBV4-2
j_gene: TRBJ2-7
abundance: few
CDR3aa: CASSLATSPGGYEQYF
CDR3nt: TGTGCCAGCAGCTTAGCGACTTCCCCAGGGGGGTACGAGCAGTACTTC

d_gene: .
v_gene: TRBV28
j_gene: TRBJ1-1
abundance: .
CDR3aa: CASRADNTEAFF
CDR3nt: TGTGCCAGCCGGGCCGATAACACTGAAGCTTTCTTT

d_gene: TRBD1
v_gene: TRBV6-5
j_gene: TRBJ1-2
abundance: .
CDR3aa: CASRDPRTGIYGYTF
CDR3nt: TGTGCCAGCAGGGACCCCAGGACAGGGATCTATGGCTACACCTTC

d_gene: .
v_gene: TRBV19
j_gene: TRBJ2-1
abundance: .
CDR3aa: CASSGLIVNEQFF
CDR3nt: TGTGCCAGTAGTGGTCTGATTGTGAATGAGCAGTTCTTC

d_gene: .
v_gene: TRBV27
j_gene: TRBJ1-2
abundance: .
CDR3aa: CASSSERGGNGYTF
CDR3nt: TGTGCCAGCAGTTCCGAGCGGGGGGGCAATGGCTACACCTTC

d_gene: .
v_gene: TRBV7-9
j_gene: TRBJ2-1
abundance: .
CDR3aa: CASSAQGEINNEQFF
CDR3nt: TGTGCCAGCAGCGCCCAGGGTGAAATAAACAATGAGCAGTTCTTC

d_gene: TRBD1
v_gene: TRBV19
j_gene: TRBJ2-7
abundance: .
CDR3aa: CATGGQGAYEQYF
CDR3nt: TGTGCCACCGGGGGACAGGGGGCTTACGAGCAGTACTTC

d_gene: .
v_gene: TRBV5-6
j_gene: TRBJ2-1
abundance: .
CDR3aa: CASSWGGSYNEQFF
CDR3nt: TGTGCCAGCAGCTGGGGCGGGTCCTACAATGAGCAGTTCTTC

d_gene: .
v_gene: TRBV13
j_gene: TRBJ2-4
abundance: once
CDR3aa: CASSLVLAKNIQYF
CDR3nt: TGTGCCAGCAGCTTAGTCCTAGCCAAAAACATTCAGTACTTC

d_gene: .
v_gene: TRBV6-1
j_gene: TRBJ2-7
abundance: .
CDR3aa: CASSDLGQISYEQYF
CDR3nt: TGTGCCAGCAGTGACCTCGGACAGATCTCCTACGAGCAGTACTTC

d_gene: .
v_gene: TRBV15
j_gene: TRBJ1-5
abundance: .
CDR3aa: CATSRGTDNQPQHF
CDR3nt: TGTGCCACCAGCAGAGGGACAGACAATCAGCCCCAGCATTTT